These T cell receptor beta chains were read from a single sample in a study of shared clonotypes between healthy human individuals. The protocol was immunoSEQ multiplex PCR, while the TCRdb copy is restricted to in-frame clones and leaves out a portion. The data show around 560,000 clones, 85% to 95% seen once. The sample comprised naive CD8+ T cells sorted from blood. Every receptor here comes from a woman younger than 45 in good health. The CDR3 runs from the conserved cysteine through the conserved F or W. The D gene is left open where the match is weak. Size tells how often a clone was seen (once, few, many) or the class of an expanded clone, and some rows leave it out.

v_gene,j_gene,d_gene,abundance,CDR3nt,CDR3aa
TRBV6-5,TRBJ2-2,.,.,TGTGCCAGCAGTCAATACACCGGGGAGCTGTTTTTT,CASSQYTGELFF
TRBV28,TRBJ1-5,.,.,TGTGCCAGCACCGCCTGGTTGAGCGGGGAGGACAATCAGCCCCAGCATTTT,CASTAWLSGEDNQPQHF
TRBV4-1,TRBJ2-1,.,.,TGCGCCAGCAGCCAAGCCGGGGGTAGTAGGAATGAGCAGTTCTTC,CASSQAGGSRNEQFF
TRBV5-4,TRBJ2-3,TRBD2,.,TGTGCCAGCAGCAATAGCGGGAATTGGCCCACAGATACGCAGTATTTT,CASSNSGNWPTDTQYF
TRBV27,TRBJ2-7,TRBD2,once,TGTGCCAGCAGTTTAGCGGGAGTGTACGAGCAGTACTTC,CASSLAGVYEQYF
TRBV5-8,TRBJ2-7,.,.,TGTGCCAGCAGCTTGGCGTCTAGTTCATCCTACGAGCAGTACTTC,CASSLASSSSYEQYF
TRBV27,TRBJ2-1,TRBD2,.,TGTGCCAGCAGTTTAGGGACTAGCGGGAGCGTGGAGCAGTTCTTC,CASSLGTSGSVEQFF
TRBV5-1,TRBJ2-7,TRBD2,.,TGCGCCAGCAGCTTTAAGGCGGGAGCCCTTAGGGAGCAGTACTTC,CASSFKAGALREQYF
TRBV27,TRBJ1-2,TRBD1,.,TGTGCCAGCAGCCAGGGACAGACTTATGGCTACACCTTC,CASSQGQTYGYTF
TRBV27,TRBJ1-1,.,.,TGTGCCAGCAGCCTTGGGGCGGGTTATTTGAACACTGAAGCTTTCTTT,CASSLGAGYLNTEAFF
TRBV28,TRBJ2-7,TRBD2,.,TGTGCCAGCAGTCCACAAGGACTAGGGGAATACGAGCAGTACTTC,CASSPQGLGEYEQYF
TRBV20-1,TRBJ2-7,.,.,TGCAGTGCTATGGATATCTACGAGCAGTACTTC,CSAMDIYEQYF
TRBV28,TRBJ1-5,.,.,TGTGCCAGCAGTTTAATCGGGGCGCGCAATCAGCCCCAGCATTTT,CASSLIGARNQPQHF
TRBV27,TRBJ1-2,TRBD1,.,TGTGCCAGCAGTTTGGAGGGGGCGGGTGGCTACACCTTC,CASSLEGAGGYTF
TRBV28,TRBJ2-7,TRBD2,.,TGTGCCAGCAGTTTTTCGGGTAACAGACTAGCGGGAGTCCCCCTCACCTACGAGCAGTACTTC,CASSFSGNRLAGVPLTYEQYF
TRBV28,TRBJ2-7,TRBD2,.,TGTGCCAGCAGTTTAGCGGGAGTCGGGGACGAGCAGTACTTC,CASSLAGVGDEQYF
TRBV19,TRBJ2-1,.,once,TGTGCCAGTGATGACTCCTACAATGAGCAGTTCTTC,CASDDSYNEQFF
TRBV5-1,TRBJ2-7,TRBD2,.,TGCGCCAGCAGCTCCGGACTAGCGGGGTACTACGAGCAGTACTTC,CASSSGLAGYYEQYF